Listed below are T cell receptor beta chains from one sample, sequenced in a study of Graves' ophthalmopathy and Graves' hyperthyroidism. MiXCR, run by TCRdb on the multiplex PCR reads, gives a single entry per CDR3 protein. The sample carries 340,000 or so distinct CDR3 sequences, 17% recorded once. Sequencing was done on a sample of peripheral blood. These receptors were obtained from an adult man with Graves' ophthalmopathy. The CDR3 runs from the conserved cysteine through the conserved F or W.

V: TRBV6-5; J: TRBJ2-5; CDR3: CASTRDRVMETQYF
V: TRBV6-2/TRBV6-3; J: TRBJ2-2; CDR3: CASSYGSRYTGELFF
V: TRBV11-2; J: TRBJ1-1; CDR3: CASSLELGTEAFF
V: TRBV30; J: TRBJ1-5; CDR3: CAWSRKDGNQPQHF
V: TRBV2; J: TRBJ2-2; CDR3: CASDNPGLVSTGELFF
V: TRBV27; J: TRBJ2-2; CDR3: CASRPGHTTGELFF
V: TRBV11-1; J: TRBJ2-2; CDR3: CASSSPGTSWTGELFF
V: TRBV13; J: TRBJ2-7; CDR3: CASSAGQALYEQYF
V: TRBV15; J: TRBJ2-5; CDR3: CATSRAAGGQETQYF
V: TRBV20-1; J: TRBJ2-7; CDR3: CGAREGADLGEQYF
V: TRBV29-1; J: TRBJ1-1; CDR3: CSVVWGAGGPLAEAFF
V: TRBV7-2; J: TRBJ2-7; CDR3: CASSPSSFYEQYF
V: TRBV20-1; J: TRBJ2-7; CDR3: CSASFARPNEQYF
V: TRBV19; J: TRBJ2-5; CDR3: CASRDMGAPQETQYF
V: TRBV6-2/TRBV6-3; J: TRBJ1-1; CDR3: CASSWPLNTEAFF
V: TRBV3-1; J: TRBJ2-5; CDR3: CASSQVEGKTQETQYF
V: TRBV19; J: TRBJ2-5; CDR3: CASSTLTSGTETQYF
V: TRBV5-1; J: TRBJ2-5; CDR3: CASSLASSGGGETQYF
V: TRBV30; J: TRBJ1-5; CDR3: CAWSDGTYSNQPQHF
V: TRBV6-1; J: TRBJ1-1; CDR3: CASSGEGNTEAFF
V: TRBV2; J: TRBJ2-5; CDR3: CASSRGLAGLIQETQYF
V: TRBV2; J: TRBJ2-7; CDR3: CASSEVRTREQYF
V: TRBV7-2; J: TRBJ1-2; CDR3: CASSSVRGDYGYTF
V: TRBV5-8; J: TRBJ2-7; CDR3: CASSPDWGSSYEQYF